This is a list of T cell receptor beta chains from one sample in a study of blood T cell repertoires in COVID-19. The assay was immunoSEQ multiplex PCR, and TCRdb's table has in-frame clones only and misses some. Of more than 140,000 clones detected, approximately 80% appear once; the ten largest clones hold about 7.8%. The sample comprised peripheral blood. The origin of the receptors is a woman aged 50 to 60 in a cohort sampled during active or convalescent COVID-19. Each CDR3 is given with its conserved first and last residue. The D gene is left open where the match is weak. Size is stated for part of the rows, as once, few or many counts, or as a class when the clone is expanded.

cdr3_aa | cdr3_nt | d_call | j_call | clone_size | v_call
CASSRGQTNTEAFF | TGTGCCAGTAGTAGGGGACAGACAAACACTGAAGCTTTCTTT | TRBD1 | TRBJ1-1 | - | TRBV19
CATSTKTENTEAFF | TGTGCCACCAGCACAAAGACAGAGAACACTGAAGCTTTCTTT | - | TRBJ1-1 | once | TRBV15
CAISELRLAGGFDGTDTQYF | TGTGCCATCAGTGAGCTCAGACTAGCGGGGGGGTTTGATGGCACAGATACGCAGTATTTT | TRBD2 | TRBJ2-3 | - | TRBV10-3
CASSVFQGTDTQYF | TGTGCCAGCAGTGTTTTCCAGGGTACAGATACGCAGTATTTT | - | TRBJ2-3 | once | TRBV6-4
CASSFSRVDDTGELFF | TGTGCCAGCAGCTTTTCCAGGGTCGATGACACCGGGGAGCTGTTTTTT | - | TRBJ2-2 | - | TRBV11-2
CASSLQGATYEQYF | TGTGCCAGCAGCCTCCAGGGTGCTACCTACGAGCAGTACTTC | - | TRBJ2-7 | - | TRBV3-1/TRBV3-2
CASSAGGATNEKLFF | TGTGCCAGCTCGGCGGGAGGTGCAACTAATGAAAAACTGTTTTTT | - | TRBJ1-4 | - | TRBV18
CASSSSTGGYNSPLHF | TGCGCCAGCAGCTCCTCCACAGGGGGTTATAATTCACCCCTCCACTTT | TRBD1 | TRBJ1-6 | - | TRBV5-1
CASSPATGADTQYF | TGCGCCAGCAGCCCAGCGACAGGGGCAGATACGCAGTATTTT | TRBD1 | TRBJ2-3 | - | TRBV5-1
CAIGGVGDEQFF | TGTGCCATCGGGGGTGTCGGGGATGAGCAGTTCTTC | - | TRBJ2-1 | few | TRBV6-5
CASSLPGFDGNQPQHF | TGTGCCAGCAGTTTACCAGGTTTCGATGGCAATCAGCCCCAGCATTTT | - | TRBJ1-5 | - | TRBV28
CASSLGEDQPQHF | TGTGCCAGCAGCTTAGGGGAGGATCAGCCCCAGCATTTT | - | TRBJ1-5 | - | TRBV7-8
CASSLGETDYNEQFF | TGCGCCAGCAGCTTGGGTGAGACAGATTACAATGAGCAGTTCTTC | - | TRBJ2-1 | - | TRBV5-1
CASRPRANTEAFF | TGTGCCAGTAGGCCCAGGGCCAACACTGAAGCTTTCTTT | - | TRBJ1-1 | - | TRBV19
CASSATGNQPQHF | TGTGCCAGTAGTGCGACAGGCAATCAGCCCCAGCATTTT | - | TRBJ1-5 | once | TRBV19
CASSDGRGTFKNIQYF | TGTGCCAGCAGTGATGGTCGGGGAACCTTCAAAAACATTCAGTACTTC | - | TRBJ2-4 | - | TRBV2
CASSLASGGGYNEQFF | TGCGCCAGCAGCTTGGCCTCAGGCGGGGGGTACAATGAGCAGTTCTTC | TRBD2 | TRBJ2-1 | - | TRBV5-1
CASSYGGSQYF | TGTGCCAGCAGCTATGGCGGATCGCAGTATTTT | - | TRBJ2-3 | - | TRBV11-2
CASSVNGYEQFF | TGTGCCAGCAGCGTAAACGGGTATGAGCAGTTCTTC | - | TRBJ2-1 | few | TRBV9
CASSYSRTGSVNIQYF | TGTGCCAGCAGTTACTCGAGGACAGGGTCGGTGAACATTCAGTACTTC | TRBD1 | TRBJ2-4 | - | TRBV6-2/TRBV6-3
CASSDRGRNQPQHF | TGTGCCAGCAGCGACAGGGGGCGCAATCAGCCCCAGCATTTT | TRBD1 | TRBJ1-5 | - | TRBV3-1/TRBV3-2
CAISEGWGGRNTEAFF | TGTGCCATCAGTGAAGGTTGGGGGGGACGGAACACTGAAGCTTTCTTT | - | TRBJ1-1 | - | TRBV10-3
CASSPPGQGRTEAFF | TGTGCCAGCAGCCCCCCCGGACAGGGAAGGACTGAAGCTTTCTTT | TRBD1 | TRBJ1-1 | - | TRBV7-6
CASSQGWTDTQYF | TGTGCCAGCTCTCAGGGTTGGACAGATACGCAGTATTTT | - | TRBJ2-3 | - | TRBV27
CASSVDRANTEAFF | TGTGCCAGCAGTGTCGACAGGGCTAACACTGAAGCTTTCTTT | TRBD1 | TRBJ1-1 | - | TRBV6-4
CASSNGGPGNTIYF | TGTGCCAGCAGTAACGGGGGTCCTGGAAACACCATATATTTT | - | TRBJ1-3 | - | TRBV6-5
CASSPQGSLMNTEAFF | TGTGCCAGCAGCCCCCAGGGGAGCCTAATGAACACTGAAGCTTTCTTT | - | TRBJ1-1 | - | TRBV7-9
CASSPRQSSEAFF | TGTGCCAGCTCACCACGACAGTCCAGTGAAGCTTTCTTT | - | TRBJ1-1 | - | TRBV18
CASSEGQAVRFGNTIYF | TGTGCCAGCAGCGAGGGACAGGCTGTTCGTTTTGGAAACACCATATATTTT | TRBD1 | TRBJ1-3 | many | TRBV7-8
CASSLTGARGNTIYF | TGTGCCAGCAGTTTGACAGGGGCTCGTGGAAACACCATATATTTT | TRBD1 | TRBJ1-3 | - | TRBV5-5
CASSFGQGNTEAFF | TGTGCCAGCAGCTTCGGACAGGGCAACACTGAAGCTTTCTTT | TRBD1 | TRBJ1-1 | - | TRBV7-9
CASSSEGRSQHF | TGTGCCAGCAGCTCGGAAGGTAGGAGCCAGCATTTT | - | TRBJ1-5 | - | TRBV7-9
CASSEYAGSAFF | TGCGCCAGCAGTGAGTACGCCGGGTCGGCTTTCTTT | - | TRBJ1-1 | - | TRBV10-2
CASTIATTGKYGYTF | TGTGCCAGTACAATAGCTACGACAGGGAAGTATGGCTACACCTTC | TRBD1 | TRBJ1-2 | - | TRBV19
CASSGVANTGELFF | TGTGCCAGCAGCGGAGTCGCGAACACCGGGGAGCTGTTTTTT | - | TRBJ2-2 | - | TRBV9
CASSLRTGSSGNTIYF | TGTGCCAGCTCACTTAGGACCGGGAGCTCTGGAAACACCATATATTTT | - | TRBJ1-3 | - | TRBV18
CASSTTDLDTDTQYF | TGTGCCAGCAGCACAACGGATCTAGACACAGATACGCAGTATTTT | - | TRBJ2-3 | - | TRBV21-1
CATTRGGQGAYEQYF | TGTGCCACCACACGAGGGGGACAGGGGGCTTACGAGCAGTACTTC | TRBD1 | TRBJ2-7 | - | TRBV10-3
CASSRDRGGYEQYF | TGCGCCAGCAGTCGGGACAGGGGAGGGTACGAGCAGTACTTC | TRBD1 | TRBJ2-7 | once | TRBV10-2
CASSEGTGGKAFF | TGTGCCAGCAGTGAAGGGACAGGGGGTAAAGCTTTCTTT | TRBD1 | TRBJ1-1 | - | TRBV2
CASSLAGTGSGTEAFF | TGTGCCAGCAGCTTGGCCGGGACAGGGTCGGGCACTGAAGCTTTCTTT | TRBD1 | TRBJ1-1 | - | TRBV5-6
CASSPTHYEQYF | TGTGCCAGCTCACCAACACACTACGAGCAGTACTTC | - | TRBJ2-7 | - | TRBV18
CASSYMDRSTDTQYF | TGTGCCAGCAGTTACATGGACAGGAGCACAGATACGCAGTATTTT | TRBD1 | TRBJ2-3 | - | TRBV6-5